A single sample gave rise to the 19 T cell receptor beta chains below, sequenced in a study of breast tumors, draining lymph nodes, adjacent tissues. Breast cancer patients provided tissue from their axillary draining lymph nodes. TCRdb re-called the multiplex PCR reads with MiXCR, one entry per CDR3 protein. In the table there are 170,000 or so distinct CDR3 sequences, approximately 30% of which are singletons. The sequenced material came from axillary lymph node tissue. Every receptor here comes from a female donor with breast cancer. Some clones in this sample may be carry-over from other donors' samples.

This clonotype was seen ten or more times. The V and J genes are TRBV7-9 and TRBJ2-5; either TRBD1 or TRBD2 may supply D (6 bases each). The V and J ends lost 8 bases and 3 bases respectively, with 16 bases between them. Looked up from germline, CDR1 is SEHNR and CDR2 is FQNEAQ (reference sequence). CDR3 length equals 14 residues. CDR3 DNA: TGTGCCAGCGGGGGGCTAATCCTTGAAGAGACCCAGTACTTC. Its protein is CASGGLILEETQYF.

This clonotype showed up many times. The chain uses TRBV4-2 and TRBJ2-7; TRBD2 might be the D (5 bases). This CDR3 is 16 amino acids long. V lost 0 bases and J 4 bases, leaving 16 bases between the germline ends. The germline V gene encodes CDR1 LGHNA and CDR2 YNFKEQ. The CDR3 sequence is CASSQDSTTVGYEQYF. The CDR3 nucleotides read TGTGCCAGCAGCCAAGATTCGACTACGGTGGGATACGAGCAGTACTTC.

This clonotype was counted many times. This rearrangement joins TRBV5-1 to TRBJ2-7; possibly TRBD1 or TRBD2 for D (5 bases each). The CDR3 covers 15 residues. Trimming left V 0 bases short and J 1 base short, with 11 bases between. Germline V CDR1 and CDR2: SGHRS, YFSETQ. The chain's CDR3 is CASSLDWDESYEQYF. The DNA of the CDR3 is TGCGCCAGCAGCTTGGATTGGGACGAGTCCTACGAGCAGTACTTC.

Ten or more counts support this clonotype. The chain combines TRBV5-5 with TRBJ1-6; D unresolved. The germline V gene encodes CDR1 SGHKS and CDR2 YYEKEE (reference sequence). The CDR3 has 12 residues. V lost 3 bases and J 7 bases, leaving 5 bases between the germline ends. CDR3 amino acids: CASSSGNSPLHF. For the CDR3, the DNA is TGTGCCAGCAGCTCAGGAAATTCACCCCTCCACTTT.

This clonotype showed up many times. The chain carries TRBV11-2 and TRBJ1-6; D remains unclear. From germline, CDR1 is SGHAT and CDR2 FQNNGV. CDR3 length: 14 residues. V lost 3 bases, J lost 3 bases, and 6 bases lay in between. CDR3 DNA: TGTGCCAGCAGCTTCCTCGGCTATAATTCACCCCTCCACTTT. Protein: CASSFLGYNSPLHF.

At least ten counts were recorded for this clonotype. V gene TRBV7-8 combines with J gene TRBJ1-5, with 8 bases fitting TRBD1. The CDR3 loop spans 16 amino acids. Trimming removed 5 bases from V and 2 bases from J; junction bases left unmatched: 8. From germline, CDR1 is SGHVS and CDR2 FQNEAQ. The CDR3 region is CASSTGQGSGNQPQHF. The CDR3 nucleotides read TGTGCCAGCAGCACCGGACAGGGATCGGGCAATCAGCCCCAGCATTTT. The entire variable domain, with the rest obtained from reference TRBV7-8 and TRBJ1-5, is as follows: GAGVSQSPRYKVAKRGQDVALRCDPISGHVSLFWYQQALGQGPEFLTYFQNEAQLDKSGLPSDRFFAERPEGSVSTLKIQRTQQEDSAVYLCASSTGQGSGNQPQHFGDGTRLSIL.

This clonotype was seen repeatedly, ten times or more. The V call is TRBV24-1, the J call TRBJ2-3, with 9 nucleotides matching TRBD1. Germline CDR1 is KGHDR and CDR2 is SFDVKD. The CDR3 is 17 amino acids. V dropped 1 base and J dropped 3; count of bases not matched to a gene: 7. CDR3 coding DNA: TGTGCCACCAGTGATTTCCCGAAACAGGGGGCTACAGATACGCAGTATTTT. Protein product: CATSDFPKQGATDTQYF.

The sample holds a few counts of this clonotype. The genes are TRBV25-1 and TRBJ1-1, with TRBD1 identical over 10 bases. Trimming removed 9 bases from V and 5 bases from J; junction bases left unmatched: 3. Germline V CDR1 and CDR2: MGHDK, SYGVNS. The CDR3 is 12 amino acids. In nucleotides, the CDR3 is TGTGCCAGTAAGGGACAGGGGACTGAAGCTTTCTTT. Its protein is CASKGQGTEAFF.

This clonotype occurred many times. The chain has TRBV27 and TRBJ2-5; no firm D call. Germline lookup yields CDR1 MNHEY and CDR2 SMNVEV (reference sequence). This CDR3 has 9 residues. V lost 8 bases and J lost 9, with 7 bases in between. The CDR3 bases are TGTGCCAGCCAGAAAGCCCAGTACTTC. This translates into CASQKAQYF.

This clonotype was detected ten times or more. The genes are TRBV27 and TRBJ2-5, with D perhaps TRBD1 (5 bases). The CDR3 length is 18 residues. Looked up from germline, CDR1 is MNHEY and CDR2 is SMNVEV (reference sequence). V was trimmed by 2 bases and J by 5 bases, leaving 24 bases between them. CDR3 nucleotides: TGTGCCAGCAGTTTAATGCGTGGCAGGGCCGTGCCTTGGGAGACCCAGTACTTC. This codes for CASSLMRGRAVPWETQYF.

V gene TRBV20-1 combines with J gene TRBJ2-1, with D possibly matching TRBD2 (5 bases). The CDR3 length is 15 residues. V was pared by 6 bases and J by 0 bases, with 15 bases between. Per germline, CDR1 DFQATT and CDR2 SNEGSKA (reference sequence). Here the CDR3 DNA reads TGCAGTGCGCACGGACTGGGGAGCTCCTACAATGAGCAGTTCTTC. It yields the protein CSAHGLGSSYNEQFF.

This sequence joins TRBV27 and TRBJ1-2, with 11 bases matching TRBD1. The CDR3 is 13 residues long. J lost 7 bases, V lost 9 bases, and 7 bases had no gene match. Germline assignment: CDR1 MNHEY and CDR2 SMNVEV (reference sequence). The CDR3 DNA sequence: TGTGCCAGTCGAGGACAGGGGGCTTTTGGCTACACCTTC. Protein product: CASRGQGAFGYTF.

J is TRBJ1-1 and V is TRBV25-1; possibly TRBD1 for D (5 bases). This CDR3 comprises 13 residues. V lost 3 bases to trimming and J lost 4 bases, with 9 bases between them. Germline V gene data show CDR1 as MGHDK and CDR2 as SYGVNS. The CDR3 spells CASSETVFTEAFF. The CDR3 DNA reads TGTGCCAGCAGTGAGACAGTCTTCACTGAAGCTTTCTTT.

V and J are TRBV10-3 and TRBJ2-3; weak D call: TRBD2 (6 bases). V lost 4 bases and J lost 2, with 10 bases in between. The germline gives CDR1 ENHRY, CDR2 SYGVKD. The CDR3 spans 14 residues. CDR3 protein: CAISAEGPTDTQYF. DNA for the CDR3: TGTGCCATCAGTGCGGAGGGACCCACAGATACGCAGTATTTT.

This clonotype was seen only a few times. One base away lies a much larger clone, so this may be a sequencing read error. The CDR3: CASSVVAGRHTGEPFF. The CDR3 DNA reads TGTGCCAGCAGCGTAGTAGCAGGGAGGCACACCGGGGAGCCGTTTTTT. The chain joins TRBV9 to TRBJ2-2; D is perhaps TRBD2 (6 bases). The CDR3 sequence is 16 residues long. CDR1 and CDR2 (germline): SGDLS, YYNGEE.

This clonotype was detected many times. This chain joins TRBV9 and TRBJ2-5; TRBD2 aligns across 7 bases. With V trimmed by 0 bases and J by 2 bases, 7 bases remained unmatched. Per germline, CDR1 SGDLS and CDR2 YYNGEE. CDR3 size: 16 residues. The chain's CDR3 is CASSVAPGGSQETQYF. CDR3 DNA sequence: TGTGCCAGCAGCGTAGCTCCCGGGGGGTCTCAAGAGACCCAGTACTTC.

This clonotype has just a few counts. A read error may explain this, as a much larger clone is one base away. The chain uses TRBV11-2 and TRBJ1-3, with D perhaps TRBD1 (5 bases). CDR1 SGHAT and CDR2 FQNNGV come from the germline V gene. The CDR3 runs to 17 residues. Deletions cut 4 bases from V and 2 bases from J, with 18 bases between. For the CDR3, the DNA is TGTGCCAGCAGCTCATTGGACGGGGCAGACACTGGAAACACCATATATTTT. Its translation: CASSSLDGADTGNTIYF. Based on the CDR3 plus reference TRBV11-2 and TRBJ1-3, the full variable domain is EAGVAQSPRYKIIEKRQSVAFWCNPISGHATLYWYQQILGQGPKLLIQFQNNGVVDDSQLPKDRFSAERLKGVDSTLKIQPAKLEDSAVYLCASSSLDGADTGNTIYFGEGSWLTVV.

This clonotype has just a few counts. V is TRBV14 and J is TRBJ2-2; TRBD2 is a possible D gene (7 bases). V was cut by 4 bases and J by 4 bases, with 28 bases left in between. This CDR3 has 20 residues. CDR1 is SGHDN, CDR2 FVKESK, per germline. CDR3 nucleotides: TGTGCCAGCAGCCTAGGGGGTGTGGGGGAGGGTTATACGGGCACCGGGGAGCTGTTTTTT. Translating gives CASSLGGVGEGYTGTGELFF.

For this clonotype: A much more abundant neighbour one base away suggests this may be a read error. The V and J genes are TRBV7-2 and TRBJ1-3; 8 positions agree with TRBD1. This CDR3 comprises 15 residues. Germline lookup yields CDR1 SGHTA and CDR2 FQGNSA. CDR3 residues: CASSTRTGQGNTVYF. The CDR3 nucleotides read TGTGCCAGCAGCACAAGGACAGGGCAAGGAAACACCGTATATTTT.